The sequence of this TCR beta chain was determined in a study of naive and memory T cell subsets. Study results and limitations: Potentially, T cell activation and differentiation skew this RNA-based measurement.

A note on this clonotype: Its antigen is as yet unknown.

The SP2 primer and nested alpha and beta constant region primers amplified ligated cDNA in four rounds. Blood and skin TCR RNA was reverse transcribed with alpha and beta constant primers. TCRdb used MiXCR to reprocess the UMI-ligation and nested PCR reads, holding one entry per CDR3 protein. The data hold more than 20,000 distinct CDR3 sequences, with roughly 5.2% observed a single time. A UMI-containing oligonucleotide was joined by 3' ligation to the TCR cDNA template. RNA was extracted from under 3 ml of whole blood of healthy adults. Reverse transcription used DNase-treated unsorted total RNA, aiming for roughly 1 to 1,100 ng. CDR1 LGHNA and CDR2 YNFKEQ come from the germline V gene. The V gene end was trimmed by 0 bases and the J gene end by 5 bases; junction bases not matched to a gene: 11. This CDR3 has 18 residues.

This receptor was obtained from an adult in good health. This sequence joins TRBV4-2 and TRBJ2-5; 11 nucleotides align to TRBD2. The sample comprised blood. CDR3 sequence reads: CASSQEPGTSGAGETQYF. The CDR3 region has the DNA TGTGCCAGCAGCCAAGAGCCCGGGACTAGCGGTGCTGGGGAGACCCAGTACTTC.